The clone carrying this T cell receptor (beta chain) was recorded many times. The antigen is undetermined. Unique molecular identifiers were incorporated when the TCRbeta library was constructed. Using its own MiXCR run on the PCR reads, TCRdb lists one record per CDR3 protein. The repertoire holds roughly 340,000 distinct CDR3 sequences, roughly 16% seen once, with 35% to 50% in the top ten. This entry is derived from a study of T-cell reconstitution after alpha-beta-depleted transplantation in children. Deletions cut 0 bases from V and 5 bases from J, with 12 bases between. The length of the CDR3 is 14 residues. Germline V lookup: CDR1 SGHKS, CDR2 YYEKEE (reference sequence). General study results and limits: Day-60 TCRbeta diversity that was high in some patients was derived from surviving recipient T cells and thymic progenitors. T-cell numbers and diversity one year post-transplant derived largely from freshly generated T cells. Expanded graft clones numbering several hundred reportedly gave rise to alpha-beta T cells about two months after transplant.

V is TRBV5-5 and J is TRBJ2-7; D gene unclear. The starting material was PBMCs, mostly from graft donor cells, obtained 360 days after TCRalphabeta/CD19-depleted stem cell transplant. The TCR sequence derives from a male patient aged 2 to 10 who had a stem cell transplant for acute lymphoblastic leukemia, so the T cells may come from the graft donor. The CDR3: CASSLGDGPNEQYF. The CDR3 DNA is TGTGCCAGCAGCTTGGGTGACGGTCCCAACGAGCAGTACTTC.